This T cell receptor (beta chain) came from a study of cytomegalovirus exposure and HLA in healthy donors. Overall study findings and caveats: According to an earlier analysis, most TCR beta V segments yielded productive rearrangements about 90% or about 30% of the time. Some segments of the V type, notably TRBV6-2 and TRBV6-3, were excluded as indistinguishable. Further analysis, carried out later, found HLA-associated TCR beta chains more clonally expanded than equally common other chains.

The CDR3 is 12 amino acids. Per germline, CDR1 MGHRA and CDR2 YSYEKL. V was shortened by 0 bases and J by 7 bases, with 4 bases between the two germline ends. The PCR was carried out with 60 Vbeta primers and 13 Jbeta primers. Profiling relied on immunoSEQ multiplex PCR, and the TCRdb table lists in-frame clones only, not all of them. The data show about 160,000 clones, approximately 80% seen once. Points on this clone: Its antigen remains unidentified.

J is TRBJ2-1 and V is TRBV4-1; D gene uncertain. The sequenced sample was PBMCs. This receptor was taken from a young woman in good health and CMV-seronegative. CDR3 bases: TGCGCCAGCAGCCAAGACATGAATGAGCAGTTCTTC. Translation gives CASSQDMNEQFF.